This T cell receptor beta chain is from a study of graft-versus-host responses after intestinal transplantation. Study in general: Anti-thymocyte globulin induction was given to all recipients, followed by tacrolimus and steroids for around three years.

Trimming took off 2 bases at V and 0 bases at J, with 0 bases between the two ends. There are 13 residues in the CDR3. Only a few counts were recorded for this clone. The authors plated roughly 200,000 CFSE-labeled responder cells with roughly 200,000 irradiated, violet-dye-labeled stimulator cells. Sequencing used immunoSEQ multiplex PCR; TCRdb keeps in-frame clones, though not all of them. This repertoire shows approximately 4,600 clones, about a quarter found once; its top ten account for around 4.7%. General observations from the study: Peak GvH clone levels in circulation were associated with early post-transplant HvG declines. Investigators detected GvH clones in recipient marrow, with some emerging earlier in ileum or blood.

The chain is built from TRBV5-7 and TRBJ2-6, with D unclear. TRBV5-7 is reported as an ORF; its role is uncertain. This specimen consisted of alloreactive CD4+ T cells from a mixed lymphocyte reaction culture, obtained before intestinal transplant. Noted subset: CFSE-low proliferating T cells sorted from approximately six-day pre-transplant mixed lymphocyte reaction (GvH or HvG direction). The origin of this receptor is a human patient who received an intestinal transplant. The CDR3 DNA reads TGTGCCAGCAGCTTCTCTGGGGCCAACGTCCTGACTTTC. Amino acid sequence: CASSFSGANVLTF.